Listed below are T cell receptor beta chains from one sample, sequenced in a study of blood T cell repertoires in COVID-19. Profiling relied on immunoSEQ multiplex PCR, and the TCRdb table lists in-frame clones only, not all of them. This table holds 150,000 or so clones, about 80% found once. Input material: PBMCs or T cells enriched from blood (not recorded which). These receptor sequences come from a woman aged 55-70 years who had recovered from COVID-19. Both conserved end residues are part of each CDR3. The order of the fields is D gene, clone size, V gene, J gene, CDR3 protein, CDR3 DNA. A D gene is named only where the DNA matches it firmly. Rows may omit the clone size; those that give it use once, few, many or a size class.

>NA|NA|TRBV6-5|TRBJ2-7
CASSYSEGATYEQYF
TGTGCCAGCAGTTACTCGGAGGGGGCGACCTACGAGCAGTACTTC
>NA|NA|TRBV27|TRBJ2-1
CASSLDRLYNEQFF
TGTGCCAGCAGTTTAGACAGGTTATACAATGAGCAGTTCTTC
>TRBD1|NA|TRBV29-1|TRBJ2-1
CSVEGTGLSYNEQFF
TGCAGCGTTGAAGGGACAGGGTTGTCCTACAATGAGCAGTTCTTC
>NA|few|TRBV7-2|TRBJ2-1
CASSFPGIYNEQFF
TGTGCCAGCAGCTTCCCGGGGATTTACAATGAGCAGTTCTTC
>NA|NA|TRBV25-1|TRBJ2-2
CASSRGGQLSGELFF
TGTGCCAGCAGTCGTGGTGGACAGTTATCCGGGGAGCTGTTTTTT
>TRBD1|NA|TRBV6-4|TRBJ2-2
CASSESGTGSSGELFF
TGTGCCAGCAGTGAGAGCGGGACAGGGTCATCCGGGGAGCTGTTTTTT
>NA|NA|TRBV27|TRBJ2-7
CASSSTEYEQYF
TGTGCCAGCAGTTCGACAGAGTACGAGCAGTACTTC
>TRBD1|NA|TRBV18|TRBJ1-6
CASSLESTGGDSPLHF
TGTGCCAGCTCACTCGAATCGACAGGGGGGGATTCACCCCTCCACTTT
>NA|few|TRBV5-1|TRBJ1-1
CASSFDSFTEAFF
TGCGCCAGCAGCTTTGACAGTTTTACTGAAGCTTTCTTT
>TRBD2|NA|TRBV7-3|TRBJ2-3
CASSLIAGGPPDTQYF
TGTGCCAGCAGCCTCATAGCGGGGGGGCCTCCGGATACGCAGTATTTT
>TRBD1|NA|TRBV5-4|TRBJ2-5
CASSWADRGGETQYF
TGTGCCAGCAGCTGGGCCGACAGGGGAGGAGAGACCCAGTACTTC
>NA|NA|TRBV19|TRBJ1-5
CASSIFVGNQPQHF
TGTGCCAGTAGTATATTTGTCGGCAATCAGCCCCAGCATTTT
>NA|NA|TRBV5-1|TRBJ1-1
CASSLVSGREEAFF
TGCGCCAGCAGCTTGGTTTCAGGGCGCGAAGAAGCTTTCTTT
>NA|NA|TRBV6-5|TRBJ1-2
CASSSGRVGDGYTF
TGTGCCAGCAGCTCCGGGAGGGTAGGGGATGGCTACACCTTC
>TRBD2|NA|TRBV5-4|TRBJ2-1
CASSLGGGVYNEQFF
TGTGCCAGCAGCTTGGGGGGGGGTGTCTACAATGAGCAGTTCTTC
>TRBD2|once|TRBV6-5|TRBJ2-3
CASSYFRGGRTDTQYF
TGTGCCAGCAGTTACTTCCGCGGGGGACGCACAGATACGCAGTATTTT
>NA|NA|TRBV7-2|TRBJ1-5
CASSLNGGEDQPQHF
TGTGCCAGCAGCTTAAATGGAGGGGAAGACCAGCCCCAGCATTTT
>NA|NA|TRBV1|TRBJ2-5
CTSSQDHPSGGQAGWETQYF
TGCACCAGCAGCCAAGATCACCCCAGCGGGGGCCAGGCTGGATGGGAGACCCAGTACTTC
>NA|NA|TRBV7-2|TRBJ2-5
CASSLVRQETQYF
TGTGCCAGCAGCTTAGTGCGGCAAGAGACCCAGTACTTC
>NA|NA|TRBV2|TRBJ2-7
CASRGTEQYF
TGTGCCAGCAGGGGGACAGAGCAGTACTTC
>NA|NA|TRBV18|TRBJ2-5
CASSPPGSRGETQYF
TGTGCCAGCTCACCACCGGGGAGTCGGGGAGAGACCCAGTACTTC
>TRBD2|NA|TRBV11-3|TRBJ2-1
CASSLDGGGANEQFF
TGTGCCAGCAGCTTAGATGGCGGGGGGGCCAATGAGCAGTTCTTC
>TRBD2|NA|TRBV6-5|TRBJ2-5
CASRGAGGLQETQYF
TGTGCCAGCAGGGGAGCGGGGGGCCTTCAAGAGACCCAGTACTTC
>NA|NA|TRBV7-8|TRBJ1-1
CASRSTLQAPGAEAFF
TGTGCCAGCAGATCTACACTACAGGCCCCGGGGGCTGAAGCTTTCTTT
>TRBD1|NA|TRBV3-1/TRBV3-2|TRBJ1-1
CASSLIRGLGQAFF
TGTGCCAGCAGCCTAATCAGGGGGCTGGGTCAAGCTTTCTTT
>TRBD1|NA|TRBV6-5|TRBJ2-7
CASVYTGGYEQYF
TGTGCCAGCGTATACACAGGGGGCTACGAGCAGTACTTC
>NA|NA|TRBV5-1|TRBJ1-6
CASRGTLPLWDSPLHF
TGCGCCAGCAGAGGGACACTTCCCCTATGGGATTCACCCCTCCACTTT
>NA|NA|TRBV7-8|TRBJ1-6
CASSLDGQTNSPLHF
TGTGCCAGCAGCTTAGATGGCCAGACAAATTCACCCCTCCACTTT
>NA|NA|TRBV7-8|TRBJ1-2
CASSSPSSGGGYTF
TGTGCCAGCAGCTCCCCCTCGTCGGGGGGAGGCTACACCTTC
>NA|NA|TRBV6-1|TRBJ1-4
CASSEAGRGELFF
TGTGCCAGCAGTGAAGCCGGTCGGGGAGAACTGTTTTTT
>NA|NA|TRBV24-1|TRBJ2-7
CATSDLQPNPDRSAIEQYF
TGTGCCACCAGTGATTTGCAACCTAATCCCGACAGGAGTGCCATCGAGCAGTACTTC
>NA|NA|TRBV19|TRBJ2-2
CASSLETGNTGELFF
TGTGCCAGTAGTCTCGAGACAGGGAACACCGGGGAGCTGTTTTTT
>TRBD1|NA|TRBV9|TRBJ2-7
CASNPGQVAHEQYF
TGTGCCAGCAATCCAGGACAGGTCGCCCACGAGCAGTACTTC
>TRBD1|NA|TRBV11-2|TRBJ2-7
CASSLALYSDRGKDEQYF
TGTGCCAGCAGCTTAGCCCTCTACTCGGACAGGGGGAAGGACGAGCAGTACTTC
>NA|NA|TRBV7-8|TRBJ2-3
CASSRDRSSTDTQYF
TGTGCCAGCAGCCGTGACAGGTCAAGCACAGATACGCAGTATTTT
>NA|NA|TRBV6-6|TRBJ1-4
CASSYSQGQNEKLFF
TGTGCCAGCAGTTACTCGCAGGGGCAGAATGAAAAACTGTTTTTT
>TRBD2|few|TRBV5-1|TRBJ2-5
CASWRTGGSGETQYF
TGCGCCAGCTGGCGAACCGGGGGGTCGGGAGAGACCCAGTACTTC
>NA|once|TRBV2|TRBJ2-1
CASNVDSYNEQFF
TGTGCCAGCAACGTAGACAGCTACAATGAGCAGTTCTTC
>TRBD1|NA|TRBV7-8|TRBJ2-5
CASLGRRDRAETQYF
TGTGCCAGTCTGGGACGAAGGGACAGGGCGGAGACCCAGTACTTC
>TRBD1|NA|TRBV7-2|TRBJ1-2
CASSLSGLAGGTGYGYTF
TGTGCCAGCAGCTTAAGTGGCTTGGCAGGGGGCACTGGCTATGGCTACACCTTC
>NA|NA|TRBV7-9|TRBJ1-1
CASSLANTGNTEAFF
TGTGCCAGCAGCTTAGCGAATACAGGGAACACTGAAGCTTTCTTT
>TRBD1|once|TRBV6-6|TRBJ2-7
CASSPQTGTVSEQYF
TGTGCCAGCAGCCCCCAGACCGGGACAGTTAGCGAGCAGTACTTC
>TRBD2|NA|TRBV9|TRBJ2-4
CASSVSAGGTKNIQYF
TGTGCCAGCAGCGTTTCAGCGGGGGGCACCAAAAACATTCAGTACTTC
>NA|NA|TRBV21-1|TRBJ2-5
CASSKGALQETQYF
TGTGCCAGCAGCAAAGGGGCCCTTCAAGAGACCCAGTACTTC
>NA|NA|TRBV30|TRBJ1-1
CAWGQTNTEAFF
TGTGCCTGGGGACAGACGAACACTGAAGCTTTCTTT
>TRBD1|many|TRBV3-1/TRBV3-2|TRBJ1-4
CASSQVFGLGTGVKGLFF
TGTGCCAGCAGCCAAGTCTTTGGCTTGGGGACAGGGGTTAAGGGACTGTTTTTT
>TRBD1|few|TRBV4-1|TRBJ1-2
CASSQRPGQGSYGYTF
TGCGCCAGCAGCCAGCGGCCGGGACAGGGATCCTATGGCTACACCTTC
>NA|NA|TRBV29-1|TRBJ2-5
CSVWDFQETQYF
TGCAGCGTTTGGGACTTCCAAGAGACCCAGTACTTC
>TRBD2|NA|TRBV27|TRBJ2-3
CASSLRGGLAGSTDTQYF
TGTGCCAGCAGTTTAAGGGGGGGACTAGCGGGAAGCACAGATACGCAGTATTTT
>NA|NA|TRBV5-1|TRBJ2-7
CASSLEVRGSYEQYF
TGCGCCAGCAGCCTGGAGGTCCGGGGTTCCTACGAGCAGTACTTC
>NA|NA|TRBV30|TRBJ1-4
CAWRGPDTGEKLFF
TGTGCCTGGAGAGGGCCCGACACGGGGGAAAAACTGTTTTTT
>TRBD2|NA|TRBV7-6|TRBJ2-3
CASSFGLAGGGTDTQYF
TGTGCCAGCAGCTTTGGTCTAGCGGGGGGGGGCACAGATACGCAGTATTTT
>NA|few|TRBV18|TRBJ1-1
CASSPAGRTNTEAFF
TGTGCCAGCTCACCAGCAGGGCGAACGAACACTGAAGCTTTCTTT
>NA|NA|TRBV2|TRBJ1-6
CASSLQGIASPLHF
TGTGCCAGCAGTTTACAGGGTATAGCTTCACCCCTCCACTTT
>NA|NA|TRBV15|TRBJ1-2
CATSRVPQANYGYTF
TGTGCCACCAGCAGAGTCCCCCAGGCCAACTATGGCTACACCTTC
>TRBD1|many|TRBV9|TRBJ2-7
CASSPRQGAGEQYF
TGTGCCAGCAGCCCCCGACAGGGGGCTGGCGAGCAGTACTTC
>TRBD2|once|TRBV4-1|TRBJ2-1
CASSPSGDSYNEQFF
TGCGCCAGCAGTCCGAGCGGGGACTCCTACAATGAGCAGTTCTTC
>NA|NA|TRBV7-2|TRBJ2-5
CASSLSAGAATQYF
TGTGCCAGCAGCTTATCTGCGGGGGCGGCGACCCAGTACTTC
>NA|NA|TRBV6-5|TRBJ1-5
CASRKGRGSEPQHF
TGTGCCAGCAGGAAGGGGAGGGGAAGTGAGCCCCAGCATTTT